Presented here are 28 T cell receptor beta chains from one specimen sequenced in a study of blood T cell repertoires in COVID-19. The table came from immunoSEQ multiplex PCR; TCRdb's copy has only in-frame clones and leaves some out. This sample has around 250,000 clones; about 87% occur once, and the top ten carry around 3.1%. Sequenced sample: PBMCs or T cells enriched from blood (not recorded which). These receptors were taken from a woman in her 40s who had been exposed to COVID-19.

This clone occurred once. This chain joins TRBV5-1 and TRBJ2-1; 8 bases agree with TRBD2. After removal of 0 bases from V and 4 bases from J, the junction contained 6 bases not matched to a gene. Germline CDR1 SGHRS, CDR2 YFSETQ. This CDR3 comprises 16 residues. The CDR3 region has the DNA TGCGCCAGCAGCTTGGCGCCGAGCGGGGGTTACAATGAGCAGTTCTTC. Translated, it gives CASSLAPSGGYNEQFF.

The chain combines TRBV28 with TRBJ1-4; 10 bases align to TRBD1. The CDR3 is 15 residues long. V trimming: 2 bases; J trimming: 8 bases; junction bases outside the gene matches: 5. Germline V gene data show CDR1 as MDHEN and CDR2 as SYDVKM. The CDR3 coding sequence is TGTGCCAGCAGTTTAGGACAGGGGGGGATAGAAAAACTGTTTTTT. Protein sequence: CASSLGQGGIEKLFF.

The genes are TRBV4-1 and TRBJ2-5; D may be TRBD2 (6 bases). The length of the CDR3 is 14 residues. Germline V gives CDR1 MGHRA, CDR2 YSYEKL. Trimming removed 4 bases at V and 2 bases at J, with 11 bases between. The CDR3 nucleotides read TGCGCCAGCAGCCGATCGGGACTGCAAGAGACCCAGTACTTC. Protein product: CASSRSGLQETQYF.

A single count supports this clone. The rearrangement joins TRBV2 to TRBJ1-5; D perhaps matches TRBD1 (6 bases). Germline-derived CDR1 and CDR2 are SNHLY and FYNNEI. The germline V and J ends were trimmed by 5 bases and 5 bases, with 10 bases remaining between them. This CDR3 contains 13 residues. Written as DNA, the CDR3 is TGTGCCAGCAGTATACAGGGAGATCAGCCCCAGCATTTT. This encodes CASSIQGDQPQHF.

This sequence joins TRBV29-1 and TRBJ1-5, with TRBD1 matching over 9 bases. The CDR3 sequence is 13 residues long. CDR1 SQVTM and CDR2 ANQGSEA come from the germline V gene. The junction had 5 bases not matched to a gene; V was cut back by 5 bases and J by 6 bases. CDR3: CSVMDRGSQPQHF. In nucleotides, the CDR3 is TGCAGCGTTATGGACAGGGGAAGTCAGCCCCAGCATTTT.

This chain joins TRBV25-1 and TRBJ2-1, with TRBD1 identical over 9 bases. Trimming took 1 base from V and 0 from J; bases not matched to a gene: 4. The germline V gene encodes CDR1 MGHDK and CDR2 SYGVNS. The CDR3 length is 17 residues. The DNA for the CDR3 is TGTGCCAGCAGTGAATCCCGACAGGGGGACTCCTACAATGAGCAGTTCTTC. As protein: CASSESRQGDSYNEQFF.

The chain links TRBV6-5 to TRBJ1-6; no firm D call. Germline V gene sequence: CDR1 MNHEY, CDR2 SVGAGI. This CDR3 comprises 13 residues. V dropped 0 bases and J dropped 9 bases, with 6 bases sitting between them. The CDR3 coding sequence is TGTGCCAGCAGTTACTCCCCGGGTTCACCCCTCCACTTT. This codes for CASSYSPGSPLHF.

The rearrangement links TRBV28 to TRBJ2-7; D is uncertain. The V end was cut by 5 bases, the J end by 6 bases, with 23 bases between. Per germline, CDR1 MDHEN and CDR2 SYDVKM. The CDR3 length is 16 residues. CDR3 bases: TGTGCCAGCAGTCTCCGATACAAAACCCAGCGCTCCGAGCAGTACTTC. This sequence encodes CASSLRYKTQRSEQYF.

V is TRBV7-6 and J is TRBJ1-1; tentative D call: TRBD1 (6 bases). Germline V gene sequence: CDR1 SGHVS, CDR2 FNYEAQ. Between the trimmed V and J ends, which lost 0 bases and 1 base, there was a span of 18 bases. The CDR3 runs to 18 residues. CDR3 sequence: CASSLALRQGIRNTEAFF. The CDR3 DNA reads TGTGCCAGCAGCTTAGCCTTACGGCAGGGGATTAGGAACACTGAAGCTTTCTTT. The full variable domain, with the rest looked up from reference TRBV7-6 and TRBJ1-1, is GAGVSQSPRYKVTKRGQDVALRCDPISGHVSLYWYRQALGQGPEFLTYFNYEAQQDKSGLPNDRFSAERPEGSISTLTIQRTEQRDSAMYRCASSLALRQGIRNTEAFFGQGTRLTVV.

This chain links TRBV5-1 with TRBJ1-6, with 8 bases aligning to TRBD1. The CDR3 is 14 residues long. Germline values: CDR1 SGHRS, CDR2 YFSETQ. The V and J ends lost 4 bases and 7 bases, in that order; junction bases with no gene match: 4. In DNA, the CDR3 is TGCGCCAGCAGCAAGGACAGGGCCAATTCACCCCTCCACTTT. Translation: CASSKDRANSPLHF.

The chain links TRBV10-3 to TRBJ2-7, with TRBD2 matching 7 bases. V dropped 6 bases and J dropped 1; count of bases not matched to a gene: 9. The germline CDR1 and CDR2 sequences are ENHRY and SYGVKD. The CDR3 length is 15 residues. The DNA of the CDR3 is TGTGCCATCAGGCCGCGGGGGACCACGTCCTACGAGCAGTACTTC. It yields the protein CAIRPRGTTSYEQYF.

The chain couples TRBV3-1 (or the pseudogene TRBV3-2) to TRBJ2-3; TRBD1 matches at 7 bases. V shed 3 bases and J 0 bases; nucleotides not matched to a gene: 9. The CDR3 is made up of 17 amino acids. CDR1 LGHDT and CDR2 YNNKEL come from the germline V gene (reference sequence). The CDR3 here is CASSHTGTVSSTDTQYF. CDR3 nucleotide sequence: TGTGCCAGCAGCCATACCGGGACAGTCTCTAGCACAGATACGCAGTATTTT.

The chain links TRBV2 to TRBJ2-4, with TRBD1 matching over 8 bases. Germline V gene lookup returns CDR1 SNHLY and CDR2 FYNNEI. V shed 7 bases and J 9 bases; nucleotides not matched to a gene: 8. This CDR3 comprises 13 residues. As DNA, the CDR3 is TGTGCCAGCATGGGGACAGGAAGGAGCATTCAGTACTTC. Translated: CASMGTGRSIQYF.

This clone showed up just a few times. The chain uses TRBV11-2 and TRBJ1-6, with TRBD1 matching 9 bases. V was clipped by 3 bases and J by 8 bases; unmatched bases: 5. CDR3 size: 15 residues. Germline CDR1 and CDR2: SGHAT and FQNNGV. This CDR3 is CASSFRGQGDSPLHF. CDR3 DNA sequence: TGTGCCAGCAGCTTTAGGGGACAGGGTGATTCACCCCTCCACTTT.

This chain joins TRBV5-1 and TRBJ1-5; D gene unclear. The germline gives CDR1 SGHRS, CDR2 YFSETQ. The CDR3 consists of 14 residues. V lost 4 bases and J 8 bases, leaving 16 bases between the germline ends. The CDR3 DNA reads TGCGCCAGCAGCCCCGGGTTGCCTGAGGAGCCCCAGCATTTT. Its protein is CASSPGLPEEPQHF.

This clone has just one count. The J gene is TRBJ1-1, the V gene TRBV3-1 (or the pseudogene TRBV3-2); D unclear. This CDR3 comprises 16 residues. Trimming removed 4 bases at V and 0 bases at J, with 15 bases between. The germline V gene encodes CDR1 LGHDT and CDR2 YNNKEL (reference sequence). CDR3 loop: CASSPTSGLMNTEAFF. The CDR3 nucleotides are TGTGCCAGCAGCCCCACGTCTGGACTGATGAACACTGAAGCTTTCTTT.

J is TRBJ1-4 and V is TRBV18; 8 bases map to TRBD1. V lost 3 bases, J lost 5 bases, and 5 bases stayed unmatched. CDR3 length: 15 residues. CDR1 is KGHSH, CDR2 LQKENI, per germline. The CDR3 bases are TGTGCCAGCTCACCCGGGACAGGAGGGAATGAAAAACTGTTTTTT. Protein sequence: CASSPGTGGNEKLFF.

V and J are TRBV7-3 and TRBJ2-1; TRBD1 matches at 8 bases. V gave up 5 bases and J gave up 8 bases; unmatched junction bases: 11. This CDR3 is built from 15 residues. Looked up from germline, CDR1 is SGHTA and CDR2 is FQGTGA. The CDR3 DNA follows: TGTGCCAGCAGCGCCACGACAGGGGATCGAGATGAGCAGTTCTTC. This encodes CASSATTGDRDEQFF. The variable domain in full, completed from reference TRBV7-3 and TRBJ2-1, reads GAGVSQTPSNKVTEKGKYVELRCDPISGHTALYWYRQSLGQGPEFLIYFQGTGAADDSGLPNDRFFAVRPEGSVSTLKIQRTERGDSAVYLCASSATTGDRDEQFFGPGTRLTVL.

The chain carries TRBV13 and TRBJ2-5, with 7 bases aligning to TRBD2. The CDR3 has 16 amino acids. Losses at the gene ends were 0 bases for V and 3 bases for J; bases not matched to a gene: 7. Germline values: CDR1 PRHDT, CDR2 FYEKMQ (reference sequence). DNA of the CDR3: TGTGCCAGCAGCTTAGGCCTGGGCGGGGGAAAAGAGACCCAGTACTTC. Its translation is CASSLGLGGGKETQYF.

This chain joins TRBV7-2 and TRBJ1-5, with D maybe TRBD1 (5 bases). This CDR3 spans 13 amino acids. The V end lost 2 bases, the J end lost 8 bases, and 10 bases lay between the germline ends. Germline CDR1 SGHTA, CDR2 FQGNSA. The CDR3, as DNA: TGTGCCAGCAGCTTATTAGTCAGGGAGCCCCAGCATTTT. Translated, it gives CASSLLVREPQHF. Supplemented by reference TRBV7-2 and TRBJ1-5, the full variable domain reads GAGVSQSPSNKVTEKGKDVELRCDPISGHTALYWYRQSLGQGLEFLIYFQGNSAPDKSGLPSDRFSAERTGGSVSTLTIQRTQQEDSAVYLCASSLLVREPQHFGDGTRLSIL.

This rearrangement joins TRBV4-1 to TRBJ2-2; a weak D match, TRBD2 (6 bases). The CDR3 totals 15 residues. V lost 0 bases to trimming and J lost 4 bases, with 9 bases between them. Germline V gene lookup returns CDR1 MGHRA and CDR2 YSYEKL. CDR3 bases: TGCGCCAGCAGCCAAGAGGGGGGTTCCACCGGGGAGCTGTTTTTT. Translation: CASSQEGGSTGELFF.

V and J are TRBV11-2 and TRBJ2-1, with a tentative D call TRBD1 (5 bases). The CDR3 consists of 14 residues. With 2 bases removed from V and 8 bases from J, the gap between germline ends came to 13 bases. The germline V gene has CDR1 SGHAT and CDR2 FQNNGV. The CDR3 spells CASSLKQARDEQFF. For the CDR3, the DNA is TGTGCCAGCAGCTTAAAACAGGCCAGGGATGAGCAGTTCTTC.

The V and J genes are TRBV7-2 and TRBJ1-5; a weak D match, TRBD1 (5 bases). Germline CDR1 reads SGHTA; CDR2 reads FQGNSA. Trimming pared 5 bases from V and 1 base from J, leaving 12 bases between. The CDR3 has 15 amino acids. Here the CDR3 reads CASSPQRGSNQPQHF. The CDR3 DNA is TGTGCCAGCAGCCCCCAACGGGGGAGCAATCAGCCCCAGCATTTT.

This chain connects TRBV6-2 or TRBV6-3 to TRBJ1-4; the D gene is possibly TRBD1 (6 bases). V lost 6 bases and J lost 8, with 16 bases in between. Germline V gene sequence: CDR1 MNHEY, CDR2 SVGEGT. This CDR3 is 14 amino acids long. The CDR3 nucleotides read TGTGCCAGCAGCCTACAGGGTCGCCGCGAAAAACTGTTTTTT. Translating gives CASSLQGRREKLFF.

The CDR3 nucleotides read TGTGCCAGCAGCTTAGACGTTAGCGGGTCGGGGGAGCAGTACTTC. Protein: CASSLDVSGSGEQYF. The V gene is TRBV7-2, the J gene TRBJ2-7, with 7 bases identical to TRBD2. The length of the CDR3 is 15 residues. Germline CDR1 reads SGHTA; CDR2 reads FQGNSA. Unmatched junction bases numbered 10, after V lost 1 base and J lost 7 bases.

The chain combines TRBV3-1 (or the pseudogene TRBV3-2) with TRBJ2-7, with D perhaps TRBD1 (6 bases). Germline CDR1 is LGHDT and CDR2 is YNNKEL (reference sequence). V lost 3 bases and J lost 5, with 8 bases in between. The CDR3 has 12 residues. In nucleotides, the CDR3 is TGTGCCAGCAGCCAGGGGGCCAACGAGCAGTACTTC. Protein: CASSQGANEQYF.

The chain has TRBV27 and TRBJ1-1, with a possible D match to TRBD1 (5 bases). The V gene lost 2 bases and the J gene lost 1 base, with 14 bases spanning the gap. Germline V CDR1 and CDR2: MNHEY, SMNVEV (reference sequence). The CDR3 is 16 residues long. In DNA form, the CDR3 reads TGTGCCAGCAGTTTACATCAGGGTTTGGGGAACACTGAAGCTTTCTTT. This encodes CASSLHQGLGNTEAFF.

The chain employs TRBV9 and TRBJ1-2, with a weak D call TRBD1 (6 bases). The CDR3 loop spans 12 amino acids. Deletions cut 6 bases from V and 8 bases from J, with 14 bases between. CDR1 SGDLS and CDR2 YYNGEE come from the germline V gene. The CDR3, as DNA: TGTGCCAGCAAACGGGGGGCAGTCGGCTACACCTTC. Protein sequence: CASKRGAVGYTF.